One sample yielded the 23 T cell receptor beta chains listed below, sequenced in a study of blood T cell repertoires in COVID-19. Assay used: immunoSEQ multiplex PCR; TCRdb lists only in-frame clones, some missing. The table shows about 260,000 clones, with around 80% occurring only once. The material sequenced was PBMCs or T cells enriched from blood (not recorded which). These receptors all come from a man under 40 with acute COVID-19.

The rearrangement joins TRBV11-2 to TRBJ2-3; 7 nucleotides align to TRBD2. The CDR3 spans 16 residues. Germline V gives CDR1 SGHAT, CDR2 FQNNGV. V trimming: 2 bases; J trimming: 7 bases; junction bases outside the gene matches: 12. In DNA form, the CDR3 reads TGTGCCAGCAGCTTAATCCCGGGCGGGGGTTACTATACGCAGTATTTT. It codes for CASSLIPGGGYYTQYF.

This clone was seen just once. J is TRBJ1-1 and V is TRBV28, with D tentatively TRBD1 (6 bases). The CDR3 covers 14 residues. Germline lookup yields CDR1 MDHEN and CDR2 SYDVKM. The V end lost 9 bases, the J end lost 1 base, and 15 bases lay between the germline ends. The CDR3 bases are TGTGCCAGTCTGGCGGCAGGGGCGAACACTGAAGCTTTCTTT. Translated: CASLAAGANTEAFF.

CDR3 DNA: TGTGCCAGTAGTCAAAGCACGAACAGGCCCGTCGGTTTCTTT. Translation: CASSQSTNRPVGFF. The rearrangement links TRBV19 to TRBJ1-1; possibly TRBD1 for D (5 bases). CDR1 LNHDA and CDR2 SQIVND come from the germline V gene (reference sequence). Between the trimmed V and J ends, which lost 5 bases and 13 bases, there was a span of 23 bases. The CDR3 sequence is 14 residues long.

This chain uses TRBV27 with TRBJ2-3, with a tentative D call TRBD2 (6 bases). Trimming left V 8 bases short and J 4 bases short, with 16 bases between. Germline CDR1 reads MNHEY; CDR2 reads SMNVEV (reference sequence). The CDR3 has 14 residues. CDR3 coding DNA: TGTGCCAGCGCTGGAGCGGGTTCTTCAGATACGCAGTATTTT. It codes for CASAGAGSSDTQYF.

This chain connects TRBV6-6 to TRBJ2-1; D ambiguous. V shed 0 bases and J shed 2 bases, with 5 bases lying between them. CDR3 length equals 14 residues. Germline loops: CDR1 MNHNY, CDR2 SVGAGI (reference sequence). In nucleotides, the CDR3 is TGTGCCAGCAGTTACTCCCTTACCTACAATGAGCAGTTCTTC. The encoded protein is CASSYSLTYNEQFF.

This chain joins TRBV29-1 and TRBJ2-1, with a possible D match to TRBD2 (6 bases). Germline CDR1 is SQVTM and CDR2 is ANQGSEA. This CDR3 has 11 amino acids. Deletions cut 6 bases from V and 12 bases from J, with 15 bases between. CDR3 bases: TGCAGCGTGGGAGGCGGCGTGGGGCAGTTCTTC. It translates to CSVGGGVGQFF.

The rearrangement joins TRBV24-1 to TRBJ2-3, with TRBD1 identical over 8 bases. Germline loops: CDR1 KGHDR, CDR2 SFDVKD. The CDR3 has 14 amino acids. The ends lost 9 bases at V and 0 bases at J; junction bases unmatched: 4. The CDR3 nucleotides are TGTGCCACCCAGGGACAGGCTAGCACAGATACGCAGTATTTT. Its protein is CATQGQASTDTQYF.

CDR3 amino acids: CASSPYKIQGTEAFF. The CDR3 bases are TGTGCCAGCAGCCCTTATAAAATACAGGGGACTGAAGCTTTCTTT. The chain is built from TRBV6-2 or TRBV6-3 and TRBJ1-1; the match to TRBD1 covers 7 bases. From germline, CDR1 is MNHEY and CDR2 SVGEGT. CDR3 size: 15 residues. V trimming: 6 bases; J trimming: 5 bases; junction bases outside the gene matches: 12.

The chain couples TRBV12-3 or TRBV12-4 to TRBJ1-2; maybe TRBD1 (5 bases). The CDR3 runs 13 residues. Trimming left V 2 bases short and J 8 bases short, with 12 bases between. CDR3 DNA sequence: TGTGCCAGCAGTTTATCAAAAGGGGCCGGCTACACCTTC. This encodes CASSLSKGAGYTF.

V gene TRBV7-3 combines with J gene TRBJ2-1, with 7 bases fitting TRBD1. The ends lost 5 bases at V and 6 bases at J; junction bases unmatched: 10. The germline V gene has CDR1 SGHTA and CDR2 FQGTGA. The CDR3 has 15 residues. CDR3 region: CASSRDRVTLNEQFF. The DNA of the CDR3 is TGTGCCAGCAGCCGAGACAGGGTAACCCTCAATGAGCAGTTCTTC.

The CDR3 spells CASRDRRSQVDTQYF. The CDR3 DNA follows: TGTGCCAGCAGAGATAGACGCTCCCAGGTGGATACGCAGTATTTT. This chain joins TRBV28 and TRBJ2-3; no definite D call. CDR1 and CDR2 from the germline V gene are MDHEN and SYDVKM. The CDR3 has 15 residues. V was trimmed by 6 bases and J by 6 bases, leaving 19 bases between them. Variable domain in full (rest from reference TRBV28 and TRBJ2-3): DVKVTQSSRYLVKRTGEKVFLECVQDMDHENMFWYRQDPGLGLRLIYFSYDVKMKEKGDIPEGYSVSREKKERFSLILESASTNQTSMYLCASRDRRSQVDTQYFGPGTRLTVL.

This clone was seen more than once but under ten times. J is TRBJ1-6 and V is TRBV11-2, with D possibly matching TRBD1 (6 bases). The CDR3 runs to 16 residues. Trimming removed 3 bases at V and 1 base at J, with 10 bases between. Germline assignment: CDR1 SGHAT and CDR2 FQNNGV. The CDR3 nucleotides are TGTGCCAGCAGCTTCACAGGGTTATCCTATAATTCACCCCTCCACTTT. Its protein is CASSFTGLSYNSPLHF.

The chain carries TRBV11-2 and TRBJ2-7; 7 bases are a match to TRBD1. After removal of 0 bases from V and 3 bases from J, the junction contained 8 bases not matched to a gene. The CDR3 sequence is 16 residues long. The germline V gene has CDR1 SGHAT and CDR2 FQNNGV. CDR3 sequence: CASSLEDRERVYEQYV. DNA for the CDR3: TGTGCCAGCAGCTTAGAAGACAGGGAGAGGGTCTACGAGCAGTACGTC.

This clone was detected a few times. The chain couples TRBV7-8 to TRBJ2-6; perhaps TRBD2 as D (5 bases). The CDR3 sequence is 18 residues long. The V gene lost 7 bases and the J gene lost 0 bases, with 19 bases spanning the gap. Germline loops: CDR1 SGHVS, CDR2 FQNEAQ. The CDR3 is CASNPGTGFLSGANVLTF. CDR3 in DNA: TGTGCCAGCAATCCCGGAACGGGGTTCCTCTCTGGGGCCAACGTCCTGACTTTC.

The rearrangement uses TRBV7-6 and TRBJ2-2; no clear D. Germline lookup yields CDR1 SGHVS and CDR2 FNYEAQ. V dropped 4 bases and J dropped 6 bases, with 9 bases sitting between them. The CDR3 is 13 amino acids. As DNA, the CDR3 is TGTGCCAGCAGCTCGCCTAGGCCCGGGGAGCTGTTTTTT. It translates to CASSSPRPGELFF. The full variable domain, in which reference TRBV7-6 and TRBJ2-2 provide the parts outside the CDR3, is GAGVSQSPRYKVTKRGQDVALRCDPISGHVSLYWYRQALGQGPEFLTYFNYEAQQDKSGLPNDRFSAERPEGSISTLTIQRTEQRDSAMYRCASSSPRPGELFFGEGSRLTVL.

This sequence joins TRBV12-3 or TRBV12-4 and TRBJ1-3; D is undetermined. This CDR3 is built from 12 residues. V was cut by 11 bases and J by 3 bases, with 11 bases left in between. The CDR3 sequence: CADGVFGNTIYF. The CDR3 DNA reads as TGTGCCGACGGGGTTTTTGGAAACACCATATATTTT.

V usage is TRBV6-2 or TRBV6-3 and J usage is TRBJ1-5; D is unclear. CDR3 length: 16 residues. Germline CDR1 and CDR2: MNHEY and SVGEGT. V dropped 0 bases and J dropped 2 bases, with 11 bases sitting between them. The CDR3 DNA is TGTGCCAGCAGTTACTCTCGGGGTGCAGGCAATCAGCCCCAGCATTTT. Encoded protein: CASSYSRGAGNQPQHF.

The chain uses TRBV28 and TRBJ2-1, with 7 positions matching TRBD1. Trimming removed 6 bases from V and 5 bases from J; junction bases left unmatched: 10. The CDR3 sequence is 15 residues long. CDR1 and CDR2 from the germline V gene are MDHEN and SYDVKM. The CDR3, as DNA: TGTGCCAGCAGCCCTAGGGGGACAGTTGACAATGAGCAGTTCTTC. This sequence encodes CASSPRGTVDNEQFF.

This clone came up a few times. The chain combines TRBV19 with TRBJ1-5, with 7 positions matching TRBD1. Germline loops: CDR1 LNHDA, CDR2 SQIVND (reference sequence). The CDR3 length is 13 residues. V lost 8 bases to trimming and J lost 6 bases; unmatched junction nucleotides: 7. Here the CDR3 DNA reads TGTGCCAGTGGTAAGGGGGCGCGTCAGCCCCAGCATTTT. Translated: CASGKGARQPQHF. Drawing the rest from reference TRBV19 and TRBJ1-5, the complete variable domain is DGGITQSPKYLFRKEGQNVTLSCEQNLNHDAMYWYRQDPGQGLRLIYYSQIVNDFQKGDIAEGYSVSREKKESFPLTVTSAQKNPTAFYLCASGKGARQPQHFGDGTRLSIL.

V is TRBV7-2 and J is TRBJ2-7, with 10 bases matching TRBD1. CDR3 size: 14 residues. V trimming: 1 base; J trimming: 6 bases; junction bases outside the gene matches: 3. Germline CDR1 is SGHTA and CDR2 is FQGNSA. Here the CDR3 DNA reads TGTGCCAGCAGCTTAGATTGGGACAGGGGCGAGCAGTACGTC. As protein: CASSLDWDRGEQYV.

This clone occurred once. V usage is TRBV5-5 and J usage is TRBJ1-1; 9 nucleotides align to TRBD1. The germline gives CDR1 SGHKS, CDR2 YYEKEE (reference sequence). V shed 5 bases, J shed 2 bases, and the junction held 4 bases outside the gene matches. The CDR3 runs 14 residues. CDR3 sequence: CASSPTGGNTEAFF. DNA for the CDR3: TGTGCCAGCAGTCCCACAGGGGGCAACACTGAAGCTTTCTTT. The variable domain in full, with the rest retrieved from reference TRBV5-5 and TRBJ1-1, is DAGVTQSPTHLIKTRGQQVTLRCSPISGHKSVSWYQQVLGQGPQFIFQYYEKEERGRGNFPDRFSARQFPNYSSELNVNALLLGDSALYLCASSPTGGNTEAFFGQGTRLTVV.

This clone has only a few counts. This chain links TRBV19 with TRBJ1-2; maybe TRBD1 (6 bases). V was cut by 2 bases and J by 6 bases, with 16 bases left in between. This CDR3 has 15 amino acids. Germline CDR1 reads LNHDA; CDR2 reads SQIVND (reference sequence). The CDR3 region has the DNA TGTGCCAGTAGTATACTTAACAGGGACGAGCATGGCTACACCTTC. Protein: CASSILNRDEHGYTF.

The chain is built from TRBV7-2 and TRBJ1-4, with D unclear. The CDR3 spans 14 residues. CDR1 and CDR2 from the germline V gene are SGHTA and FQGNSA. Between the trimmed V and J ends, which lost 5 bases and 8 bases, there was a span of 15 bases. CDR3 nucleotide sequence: TGTGCCAGCAGCCCGACTGTCTTCGGGGAAAAACTGTTTTTT. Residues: CASSPTVFGEKLFF.